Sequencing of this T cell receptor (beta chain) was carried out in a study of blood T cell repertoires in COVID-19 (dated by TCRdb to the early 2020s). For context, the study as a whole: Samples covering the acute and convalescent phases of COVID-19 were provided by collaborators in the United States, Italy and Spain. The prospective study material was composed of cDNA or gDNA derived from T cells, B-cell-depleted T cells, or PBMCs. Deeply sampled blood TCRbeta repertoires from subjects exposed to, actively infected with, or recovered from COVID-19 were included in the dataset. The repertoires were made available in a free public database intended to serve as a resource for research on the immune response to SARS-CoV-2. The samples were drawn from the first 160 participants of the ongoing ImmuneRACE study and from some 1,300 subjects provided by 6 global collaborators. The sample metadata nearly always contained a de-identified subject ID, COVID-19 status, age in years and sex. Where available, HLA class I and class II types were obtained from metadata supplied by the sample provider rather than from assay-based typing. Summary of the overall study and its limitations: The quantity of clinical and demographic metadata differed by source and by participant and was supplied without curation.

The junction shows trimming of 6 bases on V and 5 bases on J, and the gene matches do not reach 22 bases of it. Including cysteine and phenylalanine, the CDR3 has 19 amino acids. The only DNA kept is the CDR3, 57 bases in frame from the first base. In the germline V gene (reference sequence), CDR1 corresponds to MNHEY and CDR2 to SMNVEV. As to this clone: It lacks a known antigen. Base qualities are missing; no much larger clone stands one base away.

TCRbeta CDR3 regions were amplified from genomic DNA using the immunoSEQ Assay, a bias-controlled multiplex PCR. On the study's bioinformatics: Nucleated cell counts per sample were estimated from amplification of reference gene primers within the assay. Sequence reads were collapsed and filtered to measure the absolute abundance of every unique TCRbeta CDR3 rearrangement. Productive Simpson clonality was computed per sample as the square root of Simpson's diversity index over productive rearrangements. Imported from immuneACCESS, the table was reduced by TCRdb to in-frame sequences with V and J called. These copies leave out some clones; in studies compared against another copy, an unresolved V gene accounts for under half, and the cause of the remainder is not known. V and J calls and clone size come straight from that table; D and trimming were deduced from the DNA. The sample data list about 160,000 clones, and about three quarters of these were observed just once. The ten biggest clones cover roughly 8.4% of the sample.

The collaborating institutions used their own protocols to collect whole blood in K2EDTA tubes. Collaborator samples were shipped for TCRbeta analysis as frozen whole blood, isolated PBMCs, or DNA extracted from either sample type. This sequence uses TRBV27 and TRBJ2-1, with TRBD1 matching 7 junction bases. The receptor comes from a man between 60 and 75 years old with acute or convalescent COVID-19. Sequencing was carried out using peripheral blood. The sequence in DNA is TGTGCCAGCAGCCCCCGGGACAGCTCTTTCCACCGAGGGCACAATGAGCAGTTCTTC. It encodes CASSPRDSSFHRGHNEQFF.